The 31 T cell receptor beta chains reported below all come from one sample, sequenced in a study of T-cell reconstitution after alpha-beta-depleted transplantation in children. Preparation of the TCRbeta library involved a method that used unique molecular identifiers. From the PCR reads, TCRdb called clonotypes with MiXCR, one entry per CDR3 protein. The repertoire includes about 400,000 distinct CDR3 sequences, around 21% of them detected once, and 3.5% to 4% sits in the top ten. Source: PBMCs from the stem cell graft donor, taken from the stem cell graft. The receptors were gathered from a human donor who donated a stem cell graft to a child with acute myeloid leukemia.

V and J are TRBV5-1 and TRBJ2-1; 8 nucleotides match TRBD1. From germline, CDR1 is SGHRS and CDR2 YFSETQ. The junction had 5 bases not matched to a gene; V was cut back by 4 bases and J by 8 bases. The CDR3 loop spans 13 amino acids. CDR3 bases: TGCGCCAGCAGCCGACAGGGGATCGATGAGCAGTTCTTC. It yields the protein CASSRQGIDEQFF.

This clonotype was seen a few times. The chain carries TRBV27 and TRBJ1-1; D not resolved. The CDR3 loop spans 15 amino acids. In germline, CDR1 is MNHEY, CDR2 SMNVEV (reference sequence). Trimming took off 6 bases at V and 1 base at J, with 15 bases between the two ends. CDR3 in DNA: TGTGCCAGCAGCTTCAACCAGGTCTCGAACACTGAAGCTTTCTTT. Translated, it gives CASSFNQVSNTEAFF.

The V call is TRBV7-9, the J call TRBJ1-1, with 9 nucleotides matching TRBD1. Per germline, CDR1 SEHNR and CDR2 FQNEAQ (reference sequence). The V segment lost 10 bases and the J segment 4 bases; nucleotides outside the gene matches: 7. CDR3 length: 13 residues. CDR3 region: CAITGTGPTEAFF. CDR3 bases: TGTGCCATCACCGGGACAGGGCCCACTGAAGCTTTCTTT.

This clonotype was recorded at least ten times. The CDR3 coding sequence is TGCAGTGCTAGTGGGGCTAGTCCAGATACGCAGTATTTT. Translation: CSASGASPDTQYF. The genes are TRBV20-1 and TRBJ2-3, with D maybe TRBD1 (5 bases). Germline values: CDR1 DFQATT, CDR2 SNEGSKA (reference sequence). V was pared by 3 bases and J by 4 bases, with 11 bases between. CDR3 length equals 13 residues.

This clonotype was seen a few times. The chain has TRBV15 and TRBJ1-5; 10 bases agree with TRBD1. This CDR3 has 16 residues. J gave up 5 bases and V 4 bases, and 8 bases lay outside the gene matches. Germline V gives CDR1 LNHNV, CDR2 YYDKDF (reference sequence). CDR3 coding DNA: TGTGCCACCAGCACAGACAGGGGGCCGGTGGATCAGCCCCAGCATTTT. Translation: CATSTDRGPVDQPQHF.

This clonotype was detected ten times or more. The rearrangement uses TRBV20-1 and TRBJ2-1, with 8 bases fitting TRBD2. Germline-derived CDR1 and CDR2 are DFQATT and SNEGSKA (reference sequence). Trimming cost V 7 bases and J 4 bases; bases outside gene matches: 15. The CDR3 consists of 16 residues. CDR3: CSVDSAAGGLYNEQFF. For the CDR3, the DNA is TGCAGTGTGGATTCCGCCGCGGGAGGTCTGTACAATGAGCAGTTCTTC.

This clonotype was counted a few times. The V call is TRBV5-1, the J call TRBJ2-5, with D possibly being TRBD1 (6 bases). Trimming left V 6 bases short and J 0 bases short, with 9 bases between. The CDR3 consists of 13 residues. Germline V gene lookup returns CDR1 SGHRS and CDR2 YFSETQ. For the CDR3, the DNA is TGCGCCAGCAACACAGGGAACCAAGAGACCCAGTACTTC. It codes for CASNTGNQETQYF.

This clonotype was seen a few times. The chain couples TRBV7-9 to TRBJ2-1; no firm D call. V gave up 5 bases and J gave up 9 bases, with 14 bases separating them. This CDR3 spans 13 amino acids. The germline gives CDR1 SEHNR, CDR2 FQNEAQ (reference sequence). The CDR3 protein is CASSPTEWGEQFF. As DNA, the CDR3 is TGTGCCAGCAGCCCGACCGAGTGGGGTGAGCAGTTCTTC.

The chain uses TRBV6-2 or TRBV6-3 and TRBJ1-5, with TRBD1 matching over 8 bases. This CDR3 spans 18 amino acids. Germline V CDR1 and CDR2: MNHEY, SVGEGT. V lost 3 bases, J lost 0 bases, and 10 bases stayed unmatched. CDR3 residues: CASSYPGQASYSNQPQHF. CDR3 DNA sequence: TGTGCCAGCAGTTATCCGGGACAGGCCAGCTATAGCAATCAGCCCCAGCATTTT.

This clonotype was found a few times. The V and J genes are TRBV12-3 or TRBV12-4 and TRBJ2-7; D may match TRBD1 or TRBD2 (6 bases each). This CDR3 spans 16 amino acids. Between the trimmed V and J ends, which lost 1 base and 3 bases, there was a span of 16 bases. CDR3 nucleotides: TGTGCCAGCAGTTTAGGGGGGCGGGAATTTTACTACGAGCAGTACTTC. It codes for CASSLGGREFYYEQYF.

This rearrangement joins TRBV27 to TRBJ2-7; no clear D. Per the germline V gene, CDR1 is MNHEY and CDR2 is SMNVEV (reference sequence). The CDR3 is made up of 14 amino acids. V dropped 0 bases and J dropped 2 bases, with 8 bases sitting between them. The DNA for the CDR3 is TGTGCCAGCAGTTTATCGAGAGGCCCCTACGAGCAGTACTTC. It is translated as CASSLSRGPYEQYF.

V and J are TRBV5-1 and TRBJ2-3, with 10 bases lining up with TRBD2. V dropped 0 bases and J dropped 0; count of bases not matched to a gene: 4. This CDR3 contains 17 residues. The germline V gene encodes CDR1 SGHRS and CDR2 YFSETQ. In DNA form, the CDR3 reads TGCGCCAGCAGCTTGGACGGGACTAGCGTAAGCACAGATACGCAGTATTTT. The encoded protein is CASSLDGTSVSTDTQYF.

This clonotype was seen a few times. CDR3 sequence reads: CSARDSKATQPQHF. The CDR3 DNA reads TGCAGTGCTAGAGATTCCAAGGCTACTCAGCCCCAGCATTTT. This chain connects TRBV20-1 to TRBJ1-5; D unresolved. V gave up 0 bases and J gave up 6 bases, with 12 bases separating them. Germline V gene lookup returns CDR1 DFQATT and CDR2 SNEGSKA (reference sequence). The CDR3 has 14 residues.

This clonotype occurred a few times. The chain joins TRBV12-3 or TRBV12-4 to TRBJ2-2; D gene ambiguous. V gave up 3 bases and J gave up 0 bases, with 11 bases separating them. CDR3 length equals 16 residues. The CDR3 DNA is TGTGCCAGCAGTTTGTTTCCGGTTGCGAACACCGGGGAGCTGTTTTTT. Its translation: CASSLFPVANTGELFF.

This clonotype was observed a handful of times. This chain links TRBV12-3 or TRBV12-4 with TRBJ2-1, with 8 bases that match TRBD2. Germline trimming cut 8 bases from V and 4 bases from J; bases unmatched to any gene: 10. The CDR3 spans 15 residues. The CDR3, as DNA: TGTGCCAGCCAAAAGTCGAGCGGGAGTTACAATGAGCAGTTCTTC. Residues: CASQKSSGSYNEQFF.

This clonotype appeared a single time. The genes are TRBV7-9 and TRBJ1-1; TRBD1 might be the D (5 bases). From germline, CDR1 is SEHNR and CDR2 FQNEAQ (reference sequence). V was clipped by 4 bases and J by 0 bases, with 12 bases between them. The CDR3 consists of 15 residues. CDR3 sequence: CASSWGLGVNTEAFF. The CDR3 DNA is TGTGCCAGCAGCTGGGGCTTGGGGGTGAACACTGAAGCTTTCTTT.

This clonotype was detected many times. This chain uses TRBV6-2 or TRBV6-3 with TRBJ1-1; 9 bases map to TRBD1. CDR3 length equals 15 residues. The junction had 4 bases not matched to a gene; V was cut back by 2 bases and J by 3 bases. From germline, CDR1 is MNHEY and CDR2 SVGEGT. The CDR3 DNA sequence: TGTGCCAGCAGTTACGGGACAGGGTCGGACACTGAAGCTTTCTTT. Protein product: CASSYGTGSDTEAFF.

V usage is TRBV15 and J usage is TRBJ2-6; D is possibly TRBD1 (5 bases). CDR1 and CDR2 (germline): LNHNV, YYDKDF (reference sequence). V was shortened by 5 bases and J by 1 base, with 12 bases between the two germline ends. The CDR3 is made up of 16 amino acids. In DNA form, the CDR3 reads TGTGCCACCAGCCTCAGGGTTCGGTCTGGGGCCAACGTCCTGACTTTC. This sequence encodes CATSLRVRSGANVLTF.

This clonotype occurred many times. The chain joins TRBV29-1 to TRBJ2-7; 7 bases agree with TRBD1. The V and J ends lost 3 bases and 4 bases, in that order; junction bases with no gene match: 12. From germline, CDR1 is SQVTM and CDR2 ANQGSEA. CDR3 length equals 15 residues. The CDR3 is CSVDVPGQKSYEQYF. CDR3 coding DNA: TGCAGCGTTGACGTACCGGGACAGAAGTCTTACGAGCAGTACTTC.

This clonotype was seen ten or more times. The chain recombines TRBV20-1 with TRBJ2-1; no definite D call. The CDR3 is 12 amino acids. Germline CDR1 reads DFQATT; CDR2 reads SNEGSKA (reference sequence). Trimming pared 6 bases from V and 6 bases from J, leaving 12 bases between. CDR3 nucleotides: TGCAGTGCAATCGCCTGGGCCAATGAGCAGTTCTTC. It yields the protein CSAIAWANEQFF.

This rearrangement joins TRBV4-1 to TRBJ2-7; possibly TRBD2 for D (6 bases). V dropped 1 base and J dropped 4 bases, with 23 bases sitting between them. The CDR3 runs 18 residues. Germline CDR1 is MGHRA and CDR2 is YSYEKL. The CDR3 loop is CASSQVGLWGNFSYEQYF. CDR3 nucleotides: TGCGCCAGCAGCCAAGTGGGACTCTGGGGGAATTTTTCGTACGAGCAGTACTTC.

The J gene is TRBJ1-6, the V gene TRBV7-9; D is ambiguous. The CDR3 totals 14 residues. Germline lookup yields CDR1 SEHNR and CDR2 FQNEAQ (reference sequence). V lost 3 bases to trimming and J lost 6 bases, with 9 bases between them. The chain's CDR3 is CASSLGQLNSPLHF. CDR3 coding DNA: TGTGCCAGCAGCTTGGGTCAGCTTAATTCACCCCTCCACTTT.

This clonotype occurred a few times. The chain links TRBV20-1 to TRBJ1-4; D is perhaps TRBD1 (6 bases). The V and J ends lost 6 bases and 4 bases respectively, with 15 bases between them. This CDR3 contains 14 residues. The germline gives CDR1 DFQATT, CDR2 SNEGSKA (reference sequence). The CDR3 DNA sequence: TGCAGTGCCACCCCGGGGGCCTTTAATGAAAAACTGTTTTTT. Translated, it gives CSATPGAFNEKLFF.

The gene calls are TRBV4-2 and TRBJ2-1, with TRBD2 identical over 14 bases. In germline, CDR1 is LGHNA, CDR2 YNFKEQ. V dropped 3 bases and J dropped 10; count of bases not matched to a gene: 5. The CDR3 totals 15 residues. The CDR3 sequence is CASSQPGLAGDEQFF. The CDR3 DNA follows: TGTGCCAGCAGCCAGCCGGGACTAGCGGGAGACGAGCAGTTCTTC.

The V and J genes are TRBV29-1 and TRBJ2-7; D is unclear. Germline V gene sequence: CDR1 SQVTM, CDR2 ANQGSEA. This CDR3 is 13 amino acids long. Trimming stripped 4 bases from V and 5 bases from J, with 15 bases between. The CDR3 nucleotides read TGCAGCGTTGGCTTGGGGATGGGCGACGAGCAGTACTTC. Amino acids: CSVGLGMGDEQYF.

The chain employs TRBV28 and TRBJ2-5, with a weak D call TRBD1 (6 bases). V lost 7 bases and J 5 bases, leaving 14 bases between the germline ends. The germline gives CDR1 MDHEN, CDR2 SYDVKM. CDR3 length: 13 amino acids. The CDR3 coding sequence is TGTGCCAGCAATAAAGGGGGAAGGGAGACCCAGTACTTC. This translates into CASNKGGRETQYF.

This clonotype was counted many times. The chain uses TRBV12-3 or TRBV12-4 and TRBJ2-2; the D is unclear. V was cut by 1 base and J by 1 base, with 7 bases left in between. This CDR3 comprises 15 residues. For the CDR3, the DNA is TGTGCCAGCAGTTTAGTATCCGGGAACACCGGGGAGCTGTTTTTT. This encodes CASSLVSGNTGELFF.

This clonotype has more than one count but fewer than ten. The chain has TRBV20-1 and TRBJ1-6, with 7 bases fitting TRBD1. Germline V gene lookup returns CDR1 DFQATT and CDR2 SNEGSKA (reference sequence). There are 18 residues in the CDR3. Trimming took 1 base from V and 3 from J; bases not matched to a gene: 12. CDR3 region: CSARVEIGQAGYNSPLHF. The DNA of the CDR3 is TGCAGTGCTAGAGTCGAGATCGGACAGGCGGGCTATAATTCACCCCTCCACTTT.

The V and J genes are TRBV12-3 or TRBV12-4 and TRBJ2-2, with D possibly called TRBD1 or TRBD2 (5 bases each). The CDR3 length is 14 residues. The V and J ends lost 11 bases and 2 bases respectively, with 15 bases between them. The CDR3, as DNA: TGTGCCGGATCAGGGACGGTAAACACCGGGGAGCTGTTTTTT. Its protein is CAGSGTVNTGELFF.

The gene calls are TRBV29-1 and TRBJ2-4; 7 nucleotides align to TRBD2. V lost 7 bases to trimming and J lost 7 bases; unmatched junction nucleotides: 13. The CDR3 runs to 14 residues. CDR1 is SQVTM, CDR2 ANQGSEA, per germline. The chain's CDR3 is CSATTRGGMNIQYF. Written as DNA, the CDR3 is TGCAGCGCAACAACTAGGGGAGGGATGAACATTCAGTACTTC.

A few counts support this clonotype. V gene TRBV27 combines with J gene TRBJ2-7; TRBD1 matches 8 bases. CDR1 is MNHEY, CDR2 SMNVEV, per germline (reference sequence). The CDR3 is made up of 14 amino acids. The ends lost 2 bases at V and 4 bases at J; junction bases unmatched: 4. This CDR3 is CASSLQGATYEQYF. The DNA of the CDR3 is TGTGCCAGCAGTTTACAGGGGGCAACATACGAGCAGTACTTC.